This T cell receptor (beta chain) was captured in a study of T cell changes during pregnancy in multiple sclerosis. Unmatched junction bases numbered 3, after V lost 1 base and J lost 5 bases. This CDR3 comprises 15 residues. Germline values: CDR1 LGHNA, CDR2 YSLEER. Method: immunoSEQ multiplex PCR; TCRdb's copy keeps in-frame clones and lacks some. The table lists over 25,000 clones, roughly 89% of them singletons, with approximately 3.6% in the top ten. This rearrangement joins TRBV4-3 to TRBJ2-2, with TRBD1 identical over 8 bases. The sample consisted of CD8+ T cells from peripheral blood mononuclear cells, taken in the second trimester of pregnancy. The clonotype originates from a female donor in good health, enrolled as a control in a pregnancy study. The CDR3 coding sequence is TGCGCCAGCAGCCAAGGTACAGGGGGTACCGGGGAGCTGTTTTTT. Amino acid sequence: CASSQGTGGTGELFF.